The 17 T cell receptor beta chains given below trace back to one sample, sequenced in a study of technical replicates of blood from several donors. Measured with immunoSEQ multiplex PCR; TCRdb has only the in-frame clones, and not every one. The sample contains around 8,000 clones, about nine tenths of which appear only once. The material sequenced was PBMCs. Receptor source: a human donor in good health.

The chain joins TRBV9 to TRBJ2-7; 10 positions match TRBD1. Germline trimming cut 0 bases from V and 2 bases from J; bases unmatched to any gene: 8. Germline-derived CDR1 and CDR2 are SGDLS and YYNGEE. The CDR3 runs to 17 residues. The CDR3 is CASSVASGTGATYEQYF. The DNA of the CDR3 is TGTGCCAGCAGCGTAGCCTCAGGGACAGGGGCAACCTACGAGCAGTACTTC.

The gene calls are TRBV12-5 and TRBJ1-5; D gene unclear. Trimming shortened V by 3 bases and J by 3 bases, and 6 bases separated the two germline ends. CDR1 LGHNT and CDR2 FRNRAP come from the germline V gene. The CDR3 extends over 13 amino acids. The CDR3 nucleotides read TGTGCTAGTGGTTTAGAGTCCAATCAGCCCCAGCATTTT. Translated: CASGLESNQPQHF.

In its sample, this clone was seen a few times. This chain connects TRBV6-1 to TRBJ2-7, with 7 bases aligning to TRBD2. With 1 base clipped from V and 2 bases from J, the junction kept 2 bases outside the gene matches. CDR1 is MNHNS, CDR2 SASEGT, per germline. The CDR3 length is 14 residues. This CDR3 reads CASSEGGGAYEQYF. DNA for the CDR3: TGTGCCAGCAGTGAAGGGGGAGGGGCCTACGAGCAGTACTTC.

V usage is TRBV2 and J usage is TRBJ2-7, with 7 positions matching TRBD2. V lost 7 bases, J lost 1 base, and 7 bases stayed unmatched. The CDR3 length is 14 residues. The germline V gene encodes CDR1 SNHLY and CDR2 FYNNEI. The CDR3 region is CASNPSGPSYEQYF. The CDR3, as DNA: TGTGCCAGCAATCCTAGCGGTCCTTCCTACGAGCAGTACTTC.

J is TRBJ2-3 and V is TRBV29-1; TRBD2 matches 7 bases. Germline trimming cut 7 bases from V and 1 base from J; bases unmatched to any gene: 5. There are 13 residues in the CDR3. CDR1 is SQVTM, CDR2 ANQGSEA, per germline. The CDR3 spells CSADRGGTDTQYF. Written as DNA, the CDR3 is TGCAGCGCTGACCGGGGGGGCACAGATACGCAGTATTTT.

The J gene is TRBJ1-2, the V gene TRBV6-5; TRBD1 aligns across 8 bases. The V gene end was trimmed by 6 bases and the J gene end by 11 bases; junction bases not matched to a gene: 17. The CDR3 spans 15 residues. Germline V gene lookup returns CDR1 MNHEY and CDR2 SVGAGI. CDR3 loop: CASSHAVRDRQNYTF. The DNA for the CDR3 is TGTGCCAGCAGCCACGCCGTTAGGGACAGGCAAAATTACACCTTC.

The CDR3 region has the DNA TGTGCCAGCACCCCGAATGCGGGGAATAGCAATCAGCCCCAGCATTTT. This translates into CASTPNAGNSNQPQHF. The chain uses TRBV5-5 and TRBJ1-5; D is unclear. V dropped 6 bases and J dropped 0 bases, with 16 bases sitting between them. Germline lookup yields CDR1 SGHKS and CDR2 YYEKEE (reference sequence). CDR3 length: 16 amino acids. Full variable domain (outside the CDR3, taken from reference TRBV5-5 and TRBJ1-5): DAGVTQSPTHLIKTRGQQVTLRCSPISGHKSVSWYQQVLGQGPQFIFQYYEKEERGRGNFPDRFSARQFPNYSSELNVNALLLGDSALYLCASTPNAGNSNQPQHFGDGTRLSIL.

This chain links TRBV30 with TRBJ1-2, with 7 bases identical to TRBD1. V dropped 4 bases and J dropped 4; count of bases not matched to a gene: 6. The CDR3 spans 13 residues. Germline V gene lookup returns CDR1 GTSNPN and CDR2 SVGIG (reference sequence). CDR3 sequence reads: CAWTRDRVYGYTF. CDR3 DNA sequence: TGTGCCTGGACCCGAGACAGGGTCTATGGCTACACCTTC. Drawing the rest from reference TRBV30 and TRBJ1-2, the complete variable domain is SQTIHQWPATLVQPVGSPLSLECTVEGTSNPNLYWYRQAAGRGLQLLFYSVGIGQISSEVPQNLSASRPQDRQFILSSKKLLLSDSGFYLCAWTRDRVYGYTFGSGTRLTVV.

This clone was counted once. The chain uses TRBV4-2 and TRBJ2-1; tentative D call: TRBD2 (6 bases). V shed 2 bases and J shed 0 bases, with 17 bases lying between them. This CDR3 contains 18 residues. Germline-derived CDR1 and CDR2 are LGHNA and YNFKEQ. The CDR3 DNA follows: TGTGCCAGCAGCCAATATTATAATAGCGGAAGCTCCTACAATGAGCAGTTCTTC. Its protein is CASSQYYNSGSSYNEQFF.

This clone has only a few counts. V gene TRBV6-1 combines with J gene TRBJ1-5; no firm D call. The CDR3 has 13 amino acids. The germline CDR1 and CDR2 sequences are MNHNS and SASEGT. Trimming took 7 bases from V and 3 from J, leaving 10 bases between them. The CDR3 DNA is TGTGCCAGCATGTCCTTCTACAATCAGCCCCAGCATTTT. The encoded protein is CASMSFYNQPQHF.

The gene calls are TRBV7-9 and TRBJ2-2, with 12 bases fitting TRBD2. CDR3 length equals 18 residues. J gave up 5 bases and V 4 bases, and 11 bases lay outside the gene matches. The V gene's germline CDR1 is SEHNR and CDR2 FQNEAQ (reference sequence). The CDR3 region is CASSSLRLAGVGTGELFF. The DNA of the CDR3 is TGTGCCAGCAGCTCTCTCCGACTAGCGGGAGTCGGAACCGGGGAGCTGTTTTTT.

This clone was counted a few times. The chain is built from TRBV14 and TRBJ1-5; D gene unclear. The germline CDR1 and CDR2 sequences are SGHDN and FVKESK. CDR3 length: 16 residues. Trimming took off 0 bases at V and 0 bases at J, with 9 bases between the two ends. The DNA for the CDR3 is TGTGCCAGCAGCCAAGATCTCCGGGTTAGCAATCAGCCCCAGCATTTT. It is translated as CASSQDLRVSNQPQHF.

This rearrangement joins TRBV7-2 to TRBJ1-5; no clear D. V was clipped by 3 bases and J by 5 bases, with 8 bases between them. The CDR3 is 13 amino acids. Per germline, CDR1 SGHTA and CDR2 FQGNSA. This CDR3 is CASSLSQDQPQHF. CDR3 nucleotides: TGTGCCAGCAGCTTGAGCCAGGATCAGCCCCAGCATTTT.

The chain joins TRBV19 to TRBJ1-1; 9 bases line up with TRBD1. The V segment lost 5 bases and the J segment 0 bases; nucleotides outside the gene matches: 7. The CDR3 extends over 16 amino acids. Germline V CDR1 and CDR2: LNHDA, SQIVND (reference sequence). As DNA, the CDR3 is TGTGCCAGTAGTCTACAGGGGGCGTCGATGAACACTGAAGCTTTCTTT. It encodes CASSLQGASMNTEAFF.

V gene TRBV4-2 combines with J gene TRBJ1-4; 8 positions match TRBD1. Germline CDR1 and CDR2: LGHNA and YNFKEQ. The CDR3 runs to 18 residues. V was pared by 2 bases and J by 0 bases, with 8 bases of the junction left unmatched. CDR3 residues: CASSQPRTGKATNEKLFF. The CDR3 DNA reads TGTGCCAGCAGCCAACCAAGGACAGGGAAGGCAACTAATGAAAAACTGTTTTTT.

This rearrangement joins TRBV11-3 to TRBJ2-1, with D possibly matching TRBD2 (6 bases). The CDR3 sequence is 15 residues long. Per the germline V gene, CDR1 is SGHNT and CDR2 is YENEEA. Deletions cut 1 base from V and 1 base from J, with 8 bases between. The chain's CDR3 is CASSLGGVSYNEQFF. Written as DNA, the CDR3 is TGTGCCAGCAGCTTAGGGGGGGTTTCCTACAATGAGCAGTTCTTC.

The genes are TRBV5-4 and TRBJ2-2, with TRBD1 matching over 8 bases. CDR3 length equals 17 residues. Germline V lookup: CDR1 SGHNT, CDR2 YYREEE (reference sequence). V was pared by 7 bases and J by 6 bases, with 17 bases of the junction left unmatched. In DNA, the CDR3 is TGTGCCAGCGGCGAAGGGCCAGGACAGGGAGGCTCCGGGGAGCTGTTTTTT. Its translation: CASGEGPGQGGSGELFF.